A selection of T cell receptor beta chains follows, all from one sample in a study of siplizumab effects on memory and regulatory T cells. Using immunoSEQ multiplex PCR, the repertoire was profiled, and TCRdb retains in-frame clones only, with some absent. The table lists more than 95,000 clones, more than 85% of them singletons, with about 0.32% in the top ten. Sequenced input: CD4+ T cells sorted from blood. Receptor source: a human donor in good health. Each CDR3 is given with its conserved first and last residue. Each record gives: D gene, V gene, clone size, J gene, CDR3 protein, CDR3 DNA. D genes are given only for firm matches. Some rows have no size entry. The others give once, few or many, or a class for an expanded clone.

D gene: .; V gene: TRBV10-2; clone size: .; J gene: TRBJ1-5; CDR3 protein: CASSAQGNQPQHF; CDR3 DNA: TGCGCCAGCAGTGCACAAGGCAATCAGCCCCAGCATTTT
D gene: .; V gene: TRBV5-6; clone size: .; J gene: TRBJ1-1; CDR3 protein: CASSRLQKQTEAFF; CDR3 DNA: TGTGCCAGCAGCAGATTACAGAAGCAGACTGAAGCTTTCTTT
D gene: TRBD1; V gene: TRBV6-5; clone size: .; J gene: TRBJ1-1; CDR3 protein: CASSYSGQGGTEAFF; CDR3 DNA: TGTGCCAGCAGTTACTCTGGGCAGGGGGGGACTGAAGCTTTCTTT
D gene: .; V gene: TRBV11-2; clone size: .; J gene: TRBJ2-7; CDR3 protein: CASSRLGRGSYEQYF; CDR3 DNA: TGTGCCAGCAGTCGCTTGGGTCGCGGCAGCTACGAGCAGTACTTC
D gene: TRBD1; V gene: TRBV5-5; clone size: .; J gene: TRBJ1-5; CDR3 protein: CASSAWTGDNQPQHF; CDR3 DNA: TGTGCCAGCAGCGCGTGGACAGGGGACAATCAGCCCCAGCATTTT
D gene: .; V gene: TRBV25-1; clone size: .; J gene: TRBJ2-3; CDR3 protein: CASGKGTGTTDTQYF; CDR3 DNA: TGTGCCAGCGGGAAAGGAACAGGGACCACAGATACGCAGTATTTT
D gene: .; V gene: TRBV15; clone size: .; J gene: TRBJ2-7; CDR3 protein: CATSRYRLGYEQYF; CDR3 DNA: TGTGCCACCAGCAGATATCGGCTAGGGTACGAGCAGTACTTC
D gene: .; V gene: TRBV28; clone size: .; J gene: TRBJ1-5; CDR3 protein: CASSLIPNQPQHF; CDR3 DNA: TGTGCCAGCAGTTTAATCCCCAATCAGCCCCAGCATTTT
D gene: .; V gene: TRBV21-1; clone size: .; J gene: TRBJ1-3; CDR3 protein: CASSIRGPHTGNTIYF; CDR3 DNA: TGTGCCAGCAGCATAAGGGGGCCCCATACTGGAAACACCATATATTTT
D gene: .; V gene: TRBV28; clone size: .; J gene: TRBJ1-5; CDR3 protein: CATGGDGTFSNQPQHF; CDR3 DNA: TGTGCCACCGGGGGGGACGGGACATTTAGCAATCAGCCCCAGCATTTT
D gene: .; V gene: TRBV7-2; clone size: few; J gene: TRBJ1-1; CDR3 protein: CASSLAPGIGTEAFF; CDR3 DNA: TGTGCCAGCAGCTTAGCGCCGGGGATAGGCACTGAAGCTTTCTTT
D gene: TRBD2; V gene: TRBV28; clone size: once; J gene: TRBJ2-1; CDR3 protein: CASSLALAGGWNEQFF; CDR3 DNA: TGTGCCAGCAGCCTGGCTCTAGCGGGAGGGTGGAATGAGCAGTTCTTC
D gene: .; V gene: TRBV10-3; clone size: .; J gene: TRBJ2-7; CDR3 protein: CAISRQKYEQYF; CDR3 DNA: TGTGCCATCAGTCGGCAGAAATACGAGCAGTACTTC
D gene: .; V gene: TRBV9; clone size: .; J gene: TRBJ1-1; CDR3 protein: CASSVERNTEAFF; CDR3 DNA: TGTGCCAGCAGCGTAGAAAGGAACACTGAAGCTTTCTTT
D gene: TRBD2; V gene: TRBV4-3; clone size: .; J gene: TRBJ2-1; CDR3 protein: CASSQAPSSLAGGNEQFF; CDR3 DNA: TGCGCCAGCAGCCAAGCCCCCAGCAGCCTAGCGGGAGGTAATGAGCAGTTCTTC
D gene: .; V gene: TRBV21-1; clone size: .; J gene: TRBJ2-5; CDR3 protein: CASSTTGVRETQYF; CDR3 DNA: TGTGCCAGCAGCACCACAGGGGTACGGGAGACCCAGTACTTC
D gene: .; V gene: TRBV6-4; clone size: .; J gene: TRBJ2-2; CDR3 protein: CASSARLGTGELFF; CDR3 DNA: TGTGCCAGCAGTGCCCGGCTAGGCACCGGGGAGCTGTTTTTT
D gene: TRBD1; V gene: TRBV2; clone size: .; J gene: TRBJ2-5; CDR3 protein: CASREDRGRQTQYF; CDR3 DNA: TGTGCCAGCAGGGAGGACAGGGGACGTCAGACCCAGTACTTC
D gene: .; V gene: TRBV7-9; clone size: .; J gene: TRBJ1-1; CDR3 protein: CASSLVRQLNTEAFF; CDR3 DNA: TGTGCCAGCAGCTTAGTACGTCAGCTGAACACTGAAGCTTTCTTT
D gene: .; V gene: TRBV4-1; clone size: .; J gene: TRBJ1-1; CDR3 protein: CASSQDNLEGRPMNTEAFF; CDR3 DNA: TGCGCCAGCAGCCAAGATAATCTTGAAGGACGTCCGATGAACACTGAAGCTTTCTTT
D gene: .; V gene: TRBV5-6; clone size: .; J gene: TRBJ1-3; CDR3 protein: CASSLVRGSGNTIYF; CDR3 DNA: TGTGCCAGCAGCTTGGTTAGGGGGTCTGGAAACACCATATATTTT
D gene: TRBD1; V gene: TRBV4-1; clone size: .; J gene: TRBJ1-2; CDR3 protein: CASRPGTANYGYTF; CDR3 DNA: TGCGCCAGCCGACCCGGGACAGCTAACTATGGCTACACCTTC
D gene: .; V gene: TRBV11-3; clone size: .; J gene: TRBJ1-2; CDR3 protein: CASSLGRRAETPSYGYTF; CDR3 DNA: TGTGCCAGCAGCTTAGGTCGCAGGGCCGAAACACCCTCCTATGGCTACACCTTC
D gene: TRBD2; V gene: TRBV5-6; clone size: .; J gene: TRBJ2-7; CDR3 protein: CASSGSAGGPGVRIYEQYF; CDR3 DNA: TGTGCCAGCAGCGGGAGCGCGGGGGGGCCGGGAGTTCGGATCTACGAGCAGTACTTC
D gene: .; V gene: TRBV6-5; clone size: .; J gene: TRBJ1-2; CDR3 protein: CASSYSANGHWGYTF; CDR3 DNA: TGTGCCAGCAGTTACTCTGCCAACGGCCATTGGGGCTACACCTTC
D gene: .; V gene: TRBV6-5; clone size: .; J gene: TRBJ1-2; CDR3 protein: CASTDNYGYTF; CDR3 DNA: TGTGCCAGCACGGATAACTATGGCTACACCTTC
D gene: TRBD1; V gene: TRBV5-4; clone size: once; J gene: TRBJ1-2; CDR3 protein: CASSSDRGLFNYGYTF; CDR3 DNA: TGTGCCAGCAGCTCGGACAGGGGCCTTTTTAACTATGGCTACACCTTC
D gene: TRBD1; V gene: TRBV30; clone size: .; J gene: TRBJ1-1; CDR3 protein: CAWMTGQAFF; CDR3 DNA: TGTGCCTGGATGACAGGGCAAGCTTTCTTT
D gene: .; V gene: TRBV28; clone size: .; J gene: TRBJ1-1; CDR3 protein: CASTPGPGTEAFF; CDR3 DNA: TGTGCCAGCACGCCCGGGCCGGGCACTGAAGCTTTCTTT
D gene: .; V gene: TRBV14; clone size: .; J gene: TRBJ1-3; CDR3 protein: CASSTSGNTIYF; CDR3 DNA: TGTGCCAGCAGCACCTCTGGAAACACCATATATTTT
D gene: .; V gene: TRBV18; clone size: .; J gene: TRBJ1-2; CDR3 protein: CASSPNRILYGYTF; CDR3 DNA: TGTGCCAGCTCACCAAACAGGATCCTTTATGGCTACACCTTC
D gene: .; V gene: TRBV9; clone size: .; J gene: TRBJ1-5; CDR3 protein: CASSPHESQPQHF; CDR3 DNA: TGTGCCAGCAGCCCACATGAATCTCAGCCCCAGCATTTT
D gene: TRBD2; V gene: TRBV5-1; clone size: .; J gene: TRBJ2-7; CDR3 protein: CASSLVSSGNTEQYF; CDR3 DNA: TGCGCCAGCAGCTTGGTGAGCAGCGGGAACACCGAGCAGTACTTC
D gene: .; V gene: TRBV10-3; clone size: .; J gene: TRBJ1-5; CDR3 protein: CAISVGKGSNQPQHF; CDR3 DNA: TGTGCCATCAGTGTGGGGAAAGGGAGCAATCAGCCCCAGCATTTT
D gene: .; V gene: TRBV4-1; clone size: .; J gene: TRBJ2-1; CDR3 protein: CASSQDRANMRTVINEQFF; CDR3 DNA: TGCGCCAGCAGCCAAGATCGGGCAAACATGAGGACAGTAATAAATGAGCAGTTCTTC
D gene: .; V gene: TRBV6-1; clone size: .; J gene: TRBJ2-2; CDR3 protein: CASSESSGAVNTGELFF; CDR3 DNA: TGTGCCAGCAGTGAATCATCTGGCGCGGTGAACACCGGGGAGCTGTTTTTT
D gene: .; V gene: TRBV29-1; clone size: once; J gene: TRBJ1-1; CDR3 protein: CSVDLSNTEAFF; CDR3 DNA: TGCAGCGTTGATTTGAGTAACACTGAAGCTTTCTTT
D gene: TRBD2; V gene: TRBV7-2; clone size: .; J gene: TRBJ2-1; CDR3 protein: CASSMTSGIGNEQFF; CDR3 DNA: TGTGCCAGCAGCATGACTAGCGGGATAGGTAATGAGCAGTTCTTC
D gene: .; V gene: TRBV5-1; clone size: .; J gene: TRBJ2-3; CDR3 protein: CASSLEIAGTDTQYF; CDR3 DNA: TGCGCCAGCAGCTTGGAAATAGCTGGCACAGATACGCAGTATTTT
D gene: .; V gene: TRBV29-1; clone size: .; J gene: TRBJ2-7; CDR3 protein: CSGDWDCLKAFRRPNPYEQYF; CDR3 DNA: TGCAGCGGAGACTGGGATTGCTTGAAGGCGTTTCGGAGACCGAACCCCTACGAGCAGTACTTC
D gene: .; V gene: TRBV5-4; clone size: .; J gene: TRBJ1-1; CDR3 protein: CASSLAPGRGNTEAFF; CDR3 DNA: TGTGCCAGCAGCTTGGCTCCGGGACGGGGGAACACTGAAGCTTTCTTT
D gene: .; V gene: TRBV28; clone size: .; J gene: TRBJ2-7; CDR3 protein: CASNPRPSDEQYF; CDR3 DNA: TGTGCCAGCAACCCGAGACCTTCCGACGAGCAGTACTTC
D gene: .; V gene: TRBV5-5; clone size: .; J gene: TRBJ2-7; CDR3 protein: CASSLRTYSYEQYF; CDR3 DNA: TGTGCCAGCAGCCTGCGGACCTACTCCTACGAGCAGTACTTC
D gene: .; V gene: TRBV11-2; clone size: .; J gene: TRBJ2-1; CDR3 protein: CASSLAGTYNEQFF; CDR3 DNA: TGTGCCAGCAGCTTAGCAGGGACCTACAATGAGCAGTTCTTC
D gene: TRBD1; V gene: TRBV11-3; clone size: once; J gene: TRBJ1-1; CDR3 protein: CASKRGTVNTEAFF; CDR3 DNA: TGTGCCAGCAAACGGGGGACAGTGAACACTGAAGCTTTCTTT
D gene: .; V gene: TRBV29-1; clone size: .; J gene: TRBJ1-2; CDR3 protein: CSVEWALGYGYTF; CDR3 DNA: TGCAGCGTAGAATGGGCGCTGGGCTATGGCTACACCTTC
D gene: TRBD1; V gene: TRBV5-4; clone size: .; J gene: TRBJ1-6; CDR3 protein: CASSSGQDSPLHF; CDR3 DNA: TGTGCCAGCAGCTCTGGACAGGATTCACCCCTCCACTTT
D gene: .; V gene: TRBV5-8; clone size: once; J gene: TRBJ1-5; CDR3 protein: CASSLGYNSNQPQHF; CDR3 DNA: TGTGCCAGCAGCTTGGGGTACAATAGCAATCAGCCCCAGCATTTT
D gene: TRBD2; V gene: TRBV4-1; clone size: once; J gene: TRBJ2-3; CDR3 protein: CASSHGLAGVTVTQYF; CDR3 DNA: TGCGCCAGCAGCCACGGACTAGCGGGAGTCACAGTTACGCAGTATTTT
D gene: TRBD1; V gene: TRBV7-7; clone size: .; J gene: TRBJ2-1; CDR3 protein: CASSLQAGGQGVYNEQFF; CDR3 DNA: TGTGCTAGCAGCTTACAAGCGGGCGGACAGGGGGTCTACAATGAGCAGTTCTTC
D gene: TRBD1; V gene: TRBV30; clone size: .; J gene: TRBJ2-7; CDR3 protein: CAWSRGQGTYEQYF; CDR3 DNA: TGTGCCTGGAGTCGGGGACAGGGGACCTACGAGCAGTACTTC
D gene: TRBD2; V gene: TRBV4-1; clone size: .; J gene: TRBJ2-1; CDR3 protein: CASSQRGLPSGDDEQFF; CDR3 DNA: TGCGCCAGCAGCCAAAGAGGTTTGCCTAGCGGGGACGATGAGCAGTTCTTC